This TCR beta chain was identified in a study of shared clonotypes between healthy human individuals. Looking at the study overall: Donors were a couple of women and a few men aged 18 to 49.

In regard to this clone: This sample also contains other DNA sequences that code for the same CDR3.

Assay: immunoSEQ multiplex PCR; the TCRdb copy retains only in-frame clones and omits some. The sample lists 2 million to 2.5 million clones, about 90% occurring once. Germline CDR1 SGHRS, CDR2 YFSETQ. The CDR3 is 15 amino acids. The germline V and J ends were trimmed by 1 base and 0 bases, with 8 bases remaining between them. Investigators divided CD4+ cells into CD45RA+ naive and CD45RA-negative memory subsets. The source of this sequence is a man aged 18 to 30 in good health. Some clones in this sample may be carry-over from other donors' samples. The chain uses TRBV5-1 and TRBJ2-1; D not certain. Sequencing was performed on naive CD4+ T cells from PBMCs. Described subset: CD45RA+ positively selected. DNA for the CDR3: TGCGCCAGCAGCTTGTGGGCCGACTCCTACAATGAGCAGTTCTTC. As protein: CASSLWADSYNEQFF.